The subject of this entry is one TCR beta chain. Its target is unknown. The sample originates from a study of T cells after posttransplantation cyclophosphamide. CDR1 and CDR2 (germline): MNHEY, SMNVEV (reference sequence). The CDR3 is 15 residues long. J gave up 1 base and V 4 bases, and 3 bases lay outside the gene matches. Study-wide results and limits: TRB clonality was highly associated with recipient CMV seropositivity and reactivation.

Generated by immunoSEQ multiplex PCR, the TCRdb table keeps only in-frame clones and is missing some. The data show fewer than 35,000 clones, with roughly 90% seen just once and 0.1% held by the top ten. The naive gate required viable CD3+CD4+ or CD3+CD8+ cells with CCR7+CD45RA+CD45RO-CD95-CD27+CD28+ phenotype. The source is a man aged 25-45 years in good health and a related stem cell transplant donor. The rearrangement joins TRBV27 to TRBJ2-3, with 9 bases aligning to TRBD1. Sequences were obtained from naive CD4+ T cells sorted from blood. The chain's CDR3 is CASSSGQGGTDTQYF. DNA of the CDR3: TGTGCCAGCAGTTCGGGACAGGGAGGCACAGATACGCAGTATTTT.